Presented here are 9 T cell receptor beta chains from one specimen sequenced in a study of T-cell reconstitution after alpha-beta-depleted transplantation in children. The library targeted TCRbeta and was prepared with unique molecular identifiers. TCRdb re-derived calls from the PCR reads in MiXCR, one entry per CDR3 protein. Counted here are around 450,000 distinct CDR3 sequences, roughly 16% occurring once; the ten biggest clones make up over 25%. The source material was PBMCs, mostly from graft donor cells, sampled 360 days after TCRalphabeta/CD19-depleted stem cell transplant. Receptors were obtained from a boy in the first two years of life who had a stem cell transplant for Wiskott-Aldrich syndrome, so the T cells may come from the graft donor.

This clonotype appeared a few times. J is TRBJ1-2 and V is TRBV5-4; 7 bases match TRBD1. This CDR3 has 16 amino acids. Germline CDR1 SGHNT, CDR2 YYREEE (reference sequence). J was trimmed by 3 bases and V by 4 bases; bases with no gene match: 12. The CDR3 is CASSVAGTEPYYGYTF. CDR3 bases: TGTGCCAGCAGCGTTGCCGGGACAGAGCCTTACTATGGCTACACCTTC.

This clonotype was detected only a few times. V usage is TRBV20-1 and J usage is TRBJ2-3; 10 bases line up with TRBD2. The V segment lost 3 bases and the J segment 2 bases; nucleotides outside the gene matches: 5. In germline, CDR1 is DFQATT, CDR2 SNEGSKA (reference sequence). The CDR3 is 15 residues long. The chain's CDR3 is CSASRLAGLTDTQYF. The CDR3 DNA sequence: TGCAGTGCTAGCCGACTAGCGGGCCTCACAGATACGCAGTATTTT.

The chain combines TRBV5-1 with TRBJ2-7; D call uncertain. Trimming cost V 0 bases and J 4 bases, with 11 bases left between them. Germline CDR1 reads SGHRS; CDR2 reads YFSETQ. The CDR3 is 14 residues long. The CDR3 DNA follows: TGCGCCAGCAGCTTGGACCCGTTTGCTTACGAGCAGTACTTC. Protein sequence: CASSLDPFAYEQYF.

This chain links TRBV14 with TRBJ2-7, with TRBD1 as a possible D gene (6 bases). CDR1 SGHDN and CDR2 FVKESK come from the germline V gene. CDR3 length: 16 residues. V was shortened by 5 bases and J by 2 bases, with 19 bases between the two germline ends. For the CDR3, the DNA is TGTGCCAGCAGCGAACATATTGACAGGCCTACCTACGAGCAGTACTTC. Encoded protein: CASSEHIDRPTYEQYF.

This clonotype was seen more than once but under ten times. The chain has TRBV4-1 and TRBJ1-1; D is possibly TRBD1 (5 bases). The CDR3 has 16 amino acids. Per germline, CDR1 MGHRA and CDR2 YSYEKL. The V gene lost 1 base and the J gene lost 0 bases, with 12 bases spanning the gap. Written as DNA, the CDR3 is TGCGCCAGCAGCCAAGGGCAGGGCCCTTTGAACACTGAAGCTTTCTTT. This codes for CASSQGQGPLNTEAFF.

The chain is built from TRBV12-3 or TRBV12-4 and TRBJ2-4; 7 positions agree with TRBD1. J lost 0 bases, V lost 7 bases, and 3 bases had no gene match. This CDR3 has 14 residues. CDR3: CASKGQLAKNIQYF. The CDR3 nucleotides are TGTGCCAGCAAGGGACAGTTAGCCAAAAACATTCAGTACTTC.

The chain uses TRBV5-5 and TRBJ2-5; D could derive from TRBD1 or TRBD2 (5 bases each). V gave up 0 bases and J gave up 6 bases, with 9 bases separating them. Germline V CDR1 and CDR2: SGHKS, YYEKEE (reference sequence). The CDR3 is 13 amino acids. The CDR3 loop reads CASSLGPGQTQYF. CDR3 in DNA: TGTGCCAGCAGCTTGGGTCCGGGGCAGACCCAGTACTTC. Supplemented by reference TRBV5-5 and TRBJ2-5, the full variable domain reads DAGVTQSPTHLIKTRGQQVTLRCSPISGHKSVSWYQQVLGQGPQFIFQYYEKEERGRGNFPDRFSARQFPNYSSELNVNALLLGDSALYLCASSLGPGQTQYFGPGTRLLVL.

The chain links TRBV7-6 to TRBJ2-3; 11 nucleotides agree with TRBD2. J was trimmed by 4 bases and V by 2 bases; bases with no gene match: 5. The CDR3 is 16 amino acids. Germline values: CDR1 SGHVS, CDR2 FNYEAQ. CDR3 nucleotide sequence: TGTGCCAGCAGCTTAAGGGTGACTAGCGGGGCAGATACGCAGTATTTT. This translates into CASSLRVTSGADTQYF.

The sample holds a few counts of this clonotype. The chain recombines TRBV14 with TRBJ2-5, with unresolved D. CDR1 is SGHDN and CDR2 is FVKESK in the germline V gene. The CDR3 totals 13 residues. Trimming removed 2 bases from V and 2 bases from J, with 6 bases in between. The CDR3: CASSQRLQETQYF. The CDR3 region has the DNA TGTGCCAGCAGCCAACGACTTCAAGAGACCCAGTACTTC.